Sequencing of this T cell receptor (beta chain) was carried out in a study of blood T cell repertoires in COVID-19 (TCRdb year 2020). About the study as a whole: Samples covering the acute and convalescent phases of COVID-19 were provided by collaborators in the United States, Italy and Spain. The prospective study material was composed of cDNA or gDNA derived from T cells, B-cell-depleted T cells, or PBMCs. The dataset comprised deeply sampled blood TCRbeta repertoires from subjects exposed to, actively infected with, or recovered from COVID-19. The repertoires were released in a freely available public database meant as a resource for research on the immune response to SARS-CoV-2. Samples were obtained from the ongoing ImmuneRACE study (first 160 participants) and from 950 to 1,500 subjects provided by 6 global collaborators. A de-identified subject ID, COVID-19 status, age in years and sex were almost always included in the sample metadata. HLA class I and class II types, where available, came from metadata supplied by the sample provider rather than from assay-based typing.

Study-wide findings and limitations: The quantity of clinical and demographic metadata differed by source and by participant and was supplied without curation.

About this clone itself: Its antigen specificity is not known. No base-level quality is on record; no much larger clone is a single base apart.

V was cut back by 3 bases and J by 3 bases, leaving a gap of 11 bases between them. CDR1 and CDR2 are read off the germline V gene as LGHNA and YSLEER. From its cysteine to its phenylalanine, the CDR3 spans 14 amino acids. Only CDR3 DNA is held: 42 bases, read in frame from base 1. The immunoSEQ Assay, a bias-controlled multiplex PCR, was used to amplify TCRbeta CDR3 regions from genomic DNA. Under the source paper's analysis protocol: Nucleated cell counts per sample were estimated from amplification of reference gene primers within the assay. Sequence reads were collapsed and filtered to measure the absolute abundance of every unique TCRbeta CDR3 rearrangement. For each sample, productive Simpson clonality was calculated as the square root of Simpson's diversity index across productive rearrangements. The table comes from immuneACCESS by way of TCRdb, which keeps in-frame sequences with V and J called. Part of the clones is missing from these tables; in studies checked, under half for an unresolved V gene and the rest for unknown reasons. The V and J calls and the clone size are those of that table, but D and trimming were determined from the DNA. This sample comprises about 110,000 clones, less than 90% of them detected only once. The top ten constitute roughly 18% of the sample.

Collaborating institutions collected whole blood in K2EDTA tubes following their own protocols. Collaborator samples were shipped for TCRbeta analysis as frozen whole blood, isolated PBMCs, or DNA extracted from either sample type. The V and J genes are TRBV4-3 and TRBJ1-1, with the D gene call left open. Input material: peripheral blood. This receptor was obtained from a woman aged 55-70 years with acute or convalescent COVID-19. The nucleotides are TGCGCCAGCAGCCAGCCCGACGGAGACACTGAAGCTTTCTTT. This is translated as CASSQPDGDTEAFF.